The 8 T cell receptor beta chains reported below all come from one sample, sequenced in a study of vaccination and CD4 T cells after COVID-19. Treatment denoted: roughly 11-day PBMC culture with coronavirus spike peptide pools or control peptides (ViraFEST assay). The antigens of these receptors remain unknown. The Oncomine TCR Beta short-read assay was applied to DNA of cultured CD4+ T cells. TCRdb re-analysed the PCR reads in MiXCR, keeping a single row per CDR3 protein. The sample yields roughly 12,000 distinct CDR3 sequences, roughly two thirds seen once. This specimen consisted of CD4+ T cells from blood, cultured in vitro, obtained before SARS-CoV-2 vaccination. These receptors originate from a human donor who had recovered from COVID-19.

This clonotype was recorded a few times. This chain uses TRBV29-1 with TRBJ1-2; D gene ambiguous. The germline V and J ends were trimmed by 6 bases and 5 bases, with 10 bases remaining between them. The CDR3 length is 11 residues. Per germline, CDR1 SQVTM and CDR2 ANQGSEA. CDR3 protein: CSVEREYGYTF. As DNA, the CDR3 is TGCAGCGTGGAAAGGGAATATGGCTACACCTTC.

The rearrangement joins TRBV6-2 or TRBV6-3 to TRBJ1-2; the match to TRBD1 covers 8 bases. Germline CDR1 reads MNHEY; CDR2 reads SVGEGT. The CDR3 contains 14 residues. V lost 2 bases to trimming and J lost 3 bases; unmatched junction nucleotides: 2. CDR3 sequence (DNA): TGTGCCAGCAGTTACGGGACAGGCTACTATGGCTACACCTTC. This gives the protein CASSYGTGYYGYTF.

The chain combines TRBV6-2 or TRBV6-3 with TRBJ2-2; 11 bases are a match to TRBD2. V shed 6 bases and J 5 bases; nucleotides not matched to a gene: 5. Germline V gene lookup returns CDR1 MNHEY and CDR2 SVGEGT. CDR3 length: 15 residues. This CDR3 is CASRELAGETGELFF. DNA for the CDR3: TGTGCCAGCAGGGAACTAGCGGGAGAAACCGGGGAGCTGTTTTTT.

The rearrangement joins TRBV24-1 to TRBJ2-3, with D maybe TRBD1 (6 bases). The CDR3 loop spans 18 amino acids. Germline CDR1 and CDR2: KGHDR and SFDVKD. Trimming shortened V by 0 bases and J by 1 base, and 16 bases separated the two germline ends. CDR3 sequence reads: CATSDLSREAGGTDTQYF. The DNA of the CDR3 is TGTGCCACCAGTGATTTGTCCAGGGAAGCAGGGGGCACAGATACGCAGTATTTT.

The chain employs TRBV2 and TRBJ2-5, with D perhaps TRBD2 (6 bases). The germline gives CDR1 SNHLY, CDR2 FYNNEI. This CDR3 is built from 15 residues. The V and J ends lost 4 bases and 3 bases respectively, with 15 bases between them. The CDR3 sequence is CASSAGGGGEETQYF. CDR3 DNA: TGTGCCAGCAGTGCCGGCGGAGGAGGGGAAGAGACCCAGTACTTC.

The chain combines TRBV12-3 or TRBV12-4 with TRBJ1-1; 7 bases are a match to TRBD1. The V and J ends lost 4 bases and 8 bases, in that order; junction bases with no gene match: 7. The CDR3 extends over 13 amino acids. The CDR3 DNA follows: TGTGCCAGCAGTTCACAACAGGGGTCCGAAGCTTTCTTT. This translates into CASSSQQGSEAFF.

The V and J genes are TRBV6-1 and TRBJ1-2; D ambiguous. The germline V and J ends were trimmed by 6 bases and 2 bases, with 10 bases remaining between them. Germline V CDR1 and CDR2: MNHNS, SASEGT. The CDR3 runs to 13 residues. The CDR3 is CASRSSGNYGYTF. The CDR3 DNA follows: TGTGCCAGCAGATCCTCTGGGAACTATGGCTACACCTTC.

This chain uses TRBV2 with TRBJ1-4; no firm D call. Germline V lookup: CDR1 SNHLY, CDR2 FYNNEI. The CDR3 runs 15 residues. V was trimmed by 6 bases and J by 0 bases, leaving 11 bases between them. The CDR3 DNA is TGTGCCAGCAGCGTAGTCCCGACAACTAATGAAAAACTGTTTTTT. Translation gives CASSVVPTTNEKLFF.